The 16 T cell receptor beta chains presented below share a single source sample, sequenced in a study of cytomegalovirus exposure and HLA in healthy donors. PCR amplification relied on 60 Vbeta primers (plus 13 Jbeta primers). Data came from immunoSEQ multiplex PCR; TCRdb stores just in-frame clones and leaves some out. The table for this sample gives approximately 130,000 clones. The sequencing input was PBMCs. All receptors come from a woman aged 60 to 75 in good health and CMV-seronegative.

V and J are TRBV6-5 and TRBJ1-6; D is perhaps TRBD1 (5 bases). The CDR3 contains 14 residues. Per germline, CDR1 MNHEY and CDR2 SVGAGI. Trimming left V 6 bases short and J 12 bases short, with 18 bases between. This chain's CDR3 is CASSPGTGGIPLHF. The CDR3 DNA follows: TGTGCCAGCAGCCCCGGGACGGGGGGGATACCCCTCCACTTT.

The rearrangement joins TRBV9 to TRBJ2-3; D is possibly TRBD2 (6 bases). Germline CDR1 and CDR2: SGDLS and YYNGEE. With 0 bases removed from V and 6 bases from J, the gap between germline ends came to 11 bases. The CDR3 consists of 14 residues. CDR3: CASSVAPGDDTQYF. CDR3 coding DNA: TGTGCCAGCAGCGTAGCGCCGGGAGATGATACGCAGTATTTT.

The rearrangement uses TRBV7-8 and TRBJ2-5; 7 bases fit TRBD1. Germline V gene lookup returns CDR1 SGHVS and CDR2 FQNEAQ. V lost 5 bases and J lost 1; bases outside the gene matches: 16. CDR3 length: 18 residues. CDR3 loop: CASSLRARQGETQETQYF. In DNA, the CDR3 is TGTGCCAGCAGCCTCCGAGCCCGACAGGGTGAGACCCAAGAGACCCAGTACTTC.

V and J are TRBV5-1 and TRBJ2-7; 7 bases agree with TRBD1. Germline-derived CDR1 and CDR2 are SGHRS and YFSETQ. The J segment lost 3 bases and the V segment lost 0 bases, leaving 12 bases of the junction unmatched. CDR3 length equals 17 residues. CDR3 bases: TGCGCCAGCAGCTTGGGTGCTTGGGACAGTGAGGACTACGAGCAGTACTTC. Its protein is CASSLGAWDSEDYEQYF.

The chain carries TRBV15 and TRBJ2-7, with D maybe TRBD2 (5 bases). Germline CDR1 LNHNV, CDR2 YYDKDF (reference sequence). V was pared by 3 bases and J by 7 bases, with 19 bases between. The CDR3 covers 15 residues. CDR3 loop: CATSSDIALASEQYF. Written as DNA, the CDR3 is TGTGCCACCAGCAGTGATATAGCCCTAGCATCTGAGCAGTACTTC. Filled out from reference TRBV15 and TRBJ2-7, the complete variable domain reads DAMVIQNPRYQVTQFGKPVTLSCSQTLNHNVMYWYQQKSSQAPKLLFHYYDKDFNNEADTPDNFQSRRPNTSFCFLDIRSPGLGDTAMYLCATSSDIALASEQYFGPGTRLTVT.

The genes are TRBV7-9 and TRBJ1-2; D gene ambiguous. The CDR3 is 13 residues long. V gave up 5 bases and J gave up 3 bases, with 10 bases separating them. From germline, CDR1 is SEHNR and CDR2 FQNEAQ (reference sequence). CDR3 residues: CASSQAGDYGYTF. CDR3 sequence (DNA): TGTGCCAGCAGCCAGGCCGGGGACTATGGCTACACCTTC.

V usage is TRBV2 and J usage is TRBJ1-5; D unclear. Trimming removed 8 bases at V and 4 bases at J, with 12 bases between. The germline V gene encodes CDR1 SNHLY and CDR2 FYNNEI. This CDR3 is built from 13 residues. CDR3 loop: CASLGRANQPQHF. The CDR3 nucleotides are TGTGCCAGCTTGGGGAGGGCTAATCAGCCCCAGCATTTT. The full variable domain, in which reference TRBV2 and TRBJ1-5 provide the parts outside the CDR3, is EPEVTQTPSHQVTQMGQEVILRCVPISNHLYFYWYRQILGQKVEFLVSFYNNEISEKSEIFDDQFSVERPDGSNFTLKIRSTKLEDSAMYFCASLGRANQPQHFGDGTRLSIL.

The chain recombines TRBV9 with TRBJ2-6; 8 nucleotides match TRBD1. The V and J ends lost 2 bases and 6 bases, in that order; junction bases with no gene match: 4. Germline CDR1 reads SGDLS; CDR2 reads YYNGEE. CDR3 length: 15 residues. In DNA form, the CDR3 reads TGTGCCAGCAGCGTCGGACAGGGTGTGGCCAACGTCCTGACTTTC. This codes for CASSVGQGVANVLTF.

The V and J genes are TRBV6-1 and TRBJ2-1, with a weak D call TRBD1 (5 bases). V gave up 4 bases and J gave up 0 bases, with 7 bases separating them. The CDR3 is made up of 14 amino acids. Per germline, CDR1 MNHNS and CDR2 SASEGT. CDR3 loop: CASSADSSYNEQFF. The CDR3, as DNA: TGTGCCAGCAGTGCCGACAGCTCCTACAATGAGCAGTTCTTC.

This chain joins TRBV28 and TRBJ2-7, with D possibly TRBD1 on 6 matching bases. This CDR3 is 12 amino acids long. Trimming took off 7 bases at V and 4 bases at J, with 11 bases between the two ends. Germline V gene sequence: CDR1 MDHEN, CDR2 SYDVKM. The CDR3 here is CASKGTGYEQYF. The CDR3 nucleotides are TGTGCCAGCAAAGGCACAGGGTACGAGCAGTACTTC. The whole variable domain, filled in from reference TRBV28 and TRBJ2-7, reads DVKVTQSSRYLVKRTGEKVFLECVQDMDHENMFWYRQDPGLGLRLIYFSYDVKMKEKGDIPEGYSVSREKKERFSLILESASTNQTSMYLCASKGTGYEQYFGPGTRLTVT.

This chain joins TRBV5-5 and TRBJ2-1, with TRBD2 identical over 9 bases. The junction had 7 bases not matched to a gene; V was cut back by 0 bases and J by 9 bases. Looked up from germline, CDR1 is SGHKS and CDR2 is YYEKEE (reference sequence). The CDR3 sequence is 15 residues long. CDR3 in amino acids: CASSLEWRGGGEQFF. Written as DNA, the CDR3 is TGTGCCAGCAGCTTGGAATGGCGGGGGGGCGGTGAGCAGTTCTTC.

This chain connects TRBV23-1 to TRBJ1-3; D is unclear. TRBV23-1 is annotated as an ORF whose role is uncertain. Trimming stripped 0 bases from V and 0 bases from J, with 6 bases between. CDR3 length equals 15 residues. CDR3 protein: CASSQSLSSGNTIYF. The CDR3 DNA reads as TGCGCCAGCAGTCAATCTCTAAGCTCTGGAAACACCATATATTTT.

The chain couples TRBV13 to TRBJ1-1; D may be TRBD1 (5 bases). V lost 2 bases and J 4 bases, leaving 14 bases between the germline ends. Germline-derived CDR1 and CDR2 are PRHDT and FYEKMQ (reference sequence). The CDR3 covers 15 residues. CDR3 nucleotides: TGTGCCAGCAGCTTATACGTGCAGGGTGGCACTGAAGCTTTCTTT. It specifies CASSLYVQGGTEAFF.

The chain joins TRBV19 to TRBJ1-5; D uncertain. The CDR3 loop spans 15 amino acids. Trimming removed 1 base from V and 0 bases from J, with 7 bases in between. Germline V gene lookup returns CDR1 LNHDA and CDR2 SQIVND (reference sequence). CDR3 in DNA: TGTGCCAGTAGTATAGGCGGGGTTAGCAATCAGCCCCAGCATTTT. It translates to CASSIGGVSNQPQHF.

The chain combines TRBV30 with TRBJ2-7, with TRBD2 matching over 7 bases. CDR3 length equals 14 residues. CDR1 is GTSNPN and CDR2 is SVGIG in the germline V gene (reference sequence). The V gene end was trimmed by 3 bases and the J gene end by 4 bases; junction bases not matched to a gene: 9. CDR3 in DNA: TGTGCCTGGAGCGTGTCTAGCGGTAAATACGAGCAGTACTTC. As protein: CAWSVSSGKYEQYF.

This rearrangement joins TRBV7-9 to TRBJ1-3, with D perhaps TRBD1 (5 bases). Trimming shortened V by 5 bases and J by 4 bases, and 15 bases separated the two germline ends. There are 15 residues in the CDR3. Germline V lookup: CDR1 SEHNR, CDR2 FQNEAQ (reference sequence). Here the CDR3 DNA reads TGTGCCAGCAGCCCCACGGGGGGTTCCGGAAACACCATATATTTT. It translates to CASSPTGGSGNTIYF.